Following are 5 T cell receptor beta chains from one sample sequenced in a study of T cell repertoires in cytomegalovirus infection. TCRdb passed the reads through MiXCR, listing each CDR3 protein once. The table includes some 450,000 distinct CDR3 sequences, approximately 31% detected once. Sequenced material: PBMCs. The receptors derive from a human donor in good health (CMV status not recorded). Some clones in this sample may be carry-over from other donors' samples.

The chain carries TRBV6-4 and TRBJ2-3; 7 bases line up with TRBD1. Germline V gene lookup returns CDR1 MRHNA and CDR2 SNTAGT. This CDR3 is 16 amino acids long. V was clipped by 4 bases and J by 6 bases; unmatched bases: 13. The CDR3 loop reads CASSANTGTVLDTQYF. The DNA of the CDR3 is TGTGCCAGCAGTGCCAACACCGGGACAGTGCTGGATACGCAGTATTTT.

This clonotype has only one observation. A read error may be the cause here, since a much bigger clone is one base away. This chain joins TRBV7-6 and TRBJ1-2; no firm D call. The CDR3 totals 13 residues. In germline, CDR1 is SGHVS, CDR2 FNYEAQ. The CDR3 sequence: CARSLDPVYGYTF. The CDR3 DNA is TGTGCCAGAAGCTTAGATCCAGTCTATGGCTACACCTTC.

In its sample, this clonotype was seen many times. Sequence at one end of the junction differs from germline and may be a read error. The J gene is TRBJ2-1, the V gene TRBV7-6; D possibly corresponds to TRBD2 (6 bases). Germline V CDR1 and CDR2: SGHVS, FNYEAQ. This CDR3 has 15 amino acids. Here the CDR3 reads CASSSPGDSFNEQFF. CDR3 sequence (DNA): TGTGCCAGCAGCTCCCCGGGGGACTCCTTCAATGAGCAGTTCTTC.

This clonotype came up many times. The gene calls are TRBV7-8 and TRBJ1-5; weak D call: TRBD1 (5 bases). The CDR3 is 12 residues long. CDR1 and CDR2 (germline): SGHVS, FQNEAQ. V gave up 5 bases and J gave up 9 bases, with 11 bases separating them. The CDR3 DNA is TGTGCCAGCAGCGACCCTGGGGGGCCCCAGCATTTT. Translation: CASSDPGGPQHF.

This chain links TRBV19 with TRBJ2-5; no firm D call. Deletions cut 2 bases from V and 5 bases from J, with 9 bases between. CDR3 length: 13 amino acids. Per the germline V gene, CDR1 is LNHDA and CDR2 is SQIVND (reference sequence). The CDR3 loop reads CASSISAYETQYF. CDR3 in DNA: TGTGCCAGTAGTATATCTGCGTATGAGACCCAGTACTTC.